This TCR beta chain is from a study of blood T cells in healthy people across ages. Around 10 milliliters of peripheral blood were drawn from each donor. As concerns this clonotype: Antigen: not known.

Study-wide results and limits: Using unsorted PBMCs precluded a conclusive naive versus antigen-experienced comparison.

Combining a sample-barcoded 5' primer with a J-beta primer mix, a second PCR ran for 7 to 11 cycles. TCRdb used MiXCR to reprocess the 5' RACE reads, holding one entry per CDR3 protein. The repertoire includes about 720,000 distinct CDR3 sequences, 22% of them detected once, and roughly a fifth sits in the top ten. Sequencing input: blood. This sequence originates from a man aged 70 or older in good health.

The CDR3 region has the DNA TGCGCCAGCAGCTTGGGGACCGGCCCCGGGGAGCTGTTTTTT. This codes for CASSLGTGPGELFF. This chain joins TRBV5-1 and TRBJ2-2; no reliable D call. CDR3 size: 14 residues. In germline, CDR1 is SGHRS, CDR2 YFSETQ. Trimming took 0 bases from V and 6 from J, leaving 9 bases between them.